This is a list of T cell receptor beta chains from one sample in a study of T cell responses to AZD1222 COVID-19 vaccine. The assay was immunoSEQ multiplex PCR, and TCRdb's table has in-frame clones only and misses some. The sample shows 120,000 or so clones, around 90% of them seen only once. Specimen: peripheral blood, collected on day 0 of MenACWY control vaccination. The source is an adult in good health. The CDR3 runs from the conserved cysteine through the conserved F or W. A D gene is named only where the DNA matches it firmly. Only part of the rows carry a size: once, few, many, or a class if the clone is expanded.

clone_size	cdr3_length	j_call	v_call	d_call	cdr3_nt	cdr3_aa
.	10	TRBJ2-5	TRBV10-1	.	TGCGCCAGCAGTGAAGAGACCCAGTACTTC	CASSEETQYF
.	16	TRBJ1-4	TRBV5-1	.	TGCGCCAGCAGCTTAAACTCAGGGGCCGCTAGTGAAAAACTGTTTTTT	CASSLNSGAASEKLFF
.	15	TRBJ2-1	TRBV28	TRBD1	TGTGCCAGCAGTTTATTCTGGGACAGCAACAATGAGCAGTTCTTC	CASSLFWDSNNEQFF
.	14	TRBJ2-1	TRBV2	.	TGTGCCAGCAGTGGGGCCCGCTCCTACAATGAGCAGTTCTTC	CASSGARSYNEQFF
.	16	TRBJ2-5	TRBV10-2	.	TGCGCCAGCAGTGAGTGGATGGGAGTAAACCAAGAGACCCAGTACTTC	CASSEWMGVNQETQYF
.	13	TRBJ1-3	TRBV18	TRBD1	TGTGCCAGCTCCGGGACAGGGAGAAACACCATATATTTT	CASSGTGRNTIYF
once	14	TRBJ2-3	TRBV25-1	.	TGTGCCAGCAGTGAGGGCAGGACAGCAGATACGCAGTATTTT	CASSEGRTADTQYF
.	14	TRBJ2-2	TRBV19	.	TGTGCCAGTAGGTTAGGGACGAACACCGGGGAGCTGTTTTTT	CASRLGTNTGELFF
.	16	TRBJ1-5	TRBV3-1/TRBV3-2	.	TGTGCCAGCAGCCAAGGACAGGCCCTGGCCAATCAGCCCCAGCATTTT	CASSQGQALANQPQHF
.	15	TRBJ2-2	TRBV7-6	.	TGTGCCAGCAGCTTAAATCCTCGGCACACCGGGGAGCTGTTTTTT	CASSLNPRHTGELFF
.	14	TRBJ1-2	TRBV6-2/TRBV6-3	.	TGTGCCAGCAGTTACATCGGGGGCGCTTATGGCTACACCTTC	CASSYIGGAYGYTF
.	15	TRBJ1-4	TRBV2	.	TGTGCCAGCAGTGTCAGACGGCCAAATAATGAAAAACTGTTTTTT	CASSVRRPNNEKLFF
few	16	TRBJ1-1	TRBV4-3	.	TGCGCCAGCAGCCCTCGTCTTGGACAGATGGACACTGAAGCTTTCTTT	CASSPRLGQMDTEAFF
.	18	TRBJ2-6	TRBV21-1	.	TGTGCCAGCAGGGTCTGCAGTTGCCAGTGCCCTGGGGCCAACGTCCTGACTTTC	CASRVCSCQCPGANVLTF
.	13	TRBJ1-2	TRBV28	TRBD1	TGTGCCAGCAGTAGGGACAGGGTCTATGGCTACACCTTC	CASSRDRVYGYTF
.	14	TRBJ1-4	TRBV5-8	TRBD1	TGTGCCAGCAGCACTACAGGGGGAAATGAAAAACTGTTTTTT	CASSTTGGNEKLFF
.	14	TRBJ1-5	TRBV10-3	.	TGTGCCATCAGTGAAAGGCAGGGCAATCAGCCCCAGCATTTT	CAISERQGNQPQHF